What follows are 13 T cell receptor beta chains derived from one specimen sequenced in a study of T cell responses to AZD1222 COVID-19 vaccine. Data came from immunoSEQ multiplex PCR; TCRdb stores just in-frame clones and leaves some out. The profile covers under 70,000 clones, with 70% to 80% appearing a single time and roughly 5.1% taken by the ten largest. The material was peripheral blood, obtained 28 days after the second AZD1222 dose. The receptors shown here come from an adult who received the AZD1222 COVID-19 vaccine.

This chain connects TRBV5-1 to TRBJ2-1; D possibly corresponds to TRBD2 (5 bases). Germline CDR1 is SGHRS and CDR2 is YFSETQ. V lost 4 bases, J lost 15 bases, and 20 bases lay in between. The CDR3 sequence is 13 residues long. CDR3 nucleotide sequence: TGCGCCAGCAGCGATAATACGGGATCGGAGGCGTTCTTC. As protein: CASSDNTGSEAFF.

The rearrangement links TRBV4-1 to TRBJ1-2, with D unclear. Trimming cost V 0 bases and J 1 base, with 3 bases left between them. This CDR3 comprises 13 residues. Germline assignment: CDR1 MGHRA and CDR2 YSYEKL. CDR3 nucleotides: TGCGCCAGCAGCCAAGATGTTAACTATGGCTACACCTTC. Residues: CASSQDVNYGYTF.

The chain uses TRBV2 and TRBJ2-5; TRBD2 is a possible D gene (5 bases). In germline, CDR1 is SNHLY, CDR2 FYNNEI. The CDR3 is 11 residues long. V was cut by 8 bases and J by 10 bases, with 14 bases left in between. CDR3 nucleotide sequence: TGTGCCAGCGCGACTAACTTAATCCAGTACTTC. Residues: CASATNLIQYF.

The chain carries TRBV24-1 and TRBJ2-3; D is ambiguous. Looked up from germline, CDR1 is KGHDR and CDR2 is SFDVKD. The V and J ends lost 9 bases and 2 bases respectively, with 8 bases between them. The CDR3 sequence is 12 residues long. DNA for the CDR3: TGTGCCACCCAGAAAGACACAGATACGCAGTATTTT. The encoded protein is CATQKDTDTQYF.

J is TRBJ1-4 and V is TRBV7-9, with D possibly TRBD1 on 6 matching bases. Germline CDR1 and CDR2: SEHNR and FQNEAQ (reference sequence). The ends were cut back, 6 bases at V and 8 bases at J, with 13 bases in the middle. The CDR3 is 13 residues long. CDR3 DNA sequence: TGTGCCAGCAGGCCCAGGGGAAGGGAAAAACTGTTTTTT. It codes for CASRPRGREKLFF.

In this sample, this clone turned up a few times. The genes are TRBV6-6 and TRBJ2-2, with D uncertain. V was pared by 6 bases and J by 4 bases, with 9 bases between. Germline lookup yields CDR1 MNHNY and CDR2 SVGAGI (reference sequence). The CDR3 length is 13 residues. DNA for the CDR3: TGTGCCAGCAGACAGTCGGGCACCGGGGAGCTGTTTTTT. It specifies CASRQSGTGELFF.

This clone was counted only a few times. The chain employs TRBV28 and TRBJ1-2; 7 positions agree with TRBD1. The CDR3 runs 15 residues. The germline gives CDR1 MDHEN, CDR2 SYDVKM. The trim removed 3 bases at V and 3 bases at J, leaving 7 bases unmatched. CDR3 DNA sequence: TGTGCCAGCAGTTTTGAGGGGGCAAGTCACTATGGCTACACCTTC. Translating gives CASSFEGASHYGYTF.

The chain couples TRBV6-4 to TRBJ1-2; weak D call: TRBD1 (6 bases). This CDR3 contains 14 residues. V was pared by 2 bases and J by 6 bases, with 13 bases between. Germline assignment: CDR1 MRHNA and CDR2 SNTAGT. CDR3 DNA sequence: TGTGCCAGCAGTGACCGACAGGAGGGACATGGCTACACCTTC. It specifies CASSDRQEGHGYTF.

This chain links TRBV27 with TRBJ2-2, with D unclear. The V end lost 4 bases, the J end lost 10 bases, and 10 bases lay between the germline ends. Germline-derived CDR1 and CDR2 are MNHEY and SMNVEV (reference sequence). The CDR3 is made up of 12 amino acids. CDR3 coding DNA: TGTGCCAGCAGTTCGTCCCTTACGGAGCTGTTTTTT. Protein sequence: CASSSSLTELFF.

In this sample, this clone turned up once. V gene TRBV27 combines with J gene TRBJ2-4; D may match TRBD1 or TRBD2 (6 bases each). Per germline, CDR1 MNHEY and CDR2 SMNVEV (reference sequence). Trimming took 1 base from V and 8 from J, leaving 12 bases between them. The CDR3 sequence is 14 residues long. CDR3 loop: CASSLFGGADIQYF. Here the CDR3 DNA reads TGTGCCAGCAGTTTATTCGGGGGCGCTGACATTCAGTACTTC.

For the CDR3, the DNA is TGTGCCAGCAGCGTACAGGGTGTCCCCTACGAGCAGTACTTC. Protein sequence: CASSVQGVPYEQYF. This chain connects TRBV9 to TRBJ2-7; D might be TRBD1 (5 bases). Germline V gene sequence: CDR1 SGDLS, CDR2 YYNGEE. Trimming stripped 1 base from V and 2 bases from J, with 10 bases between. The CDR3 runs 14 residues.

V is TRBV5-4 and J is TRBJ2-2; the D gene could be TRBD1 or TRBD2 (6 bases each). This CDR3 comprises 16 residues. V was shortened by 2 bases and J by 0 bases, with 11 bases between the two germline ends. CDR1 SGHNT and CDR2 YYREEE come from the germline V gene (reference sequence). The CDR3 region has the DNA TGTGCCAGCAGCTTTCCGGGGGCGTCGAACACCGGGGAGCTGTTTTTT. Its protein product is CASSFPGASNTGELFF.

This clone was seen only a few times. This chain connects TRBV6-4 to TRBJ2-1; 8 nucleotides line up with TRBD2. V trimming: 5 bases; J trimming: 2 bases; junction bases outside the gene matches: 5. The CDR3 length is 15 residues. Germline lookup yields CDR1 MRHNA and CDR2 SNTAGT. The CDR3 DNA reads as TGTGCCAGCAGTCGGAGCGGGGGCGCCTACAATGAGCAGTTCTTC. It is translated as CASSRSGGAYNEQFF.